The rows below give T cell receptor beta chains drawn from one sample of a study of T cell responses to AZD1222 COVID-19 vaccine. Here immunoSEQ multiplex PCR was the method, and the copy in TCRdb shows in-frame clones only, minus some. The sample lists 100,000 to 150,000 clones; 86% were seen once. The sequenced sample was peripheral blood, obtained on day 0 of AZD1222 vaccination. The source is an adult in good health. CDR3s leave out the opening cysteine and the closing phenylalanine or tryptophan. The size of a clone is reported for some rows only, either as once, few or many, or as a class for expanded clones.

clone_size	v_call	cdr3_aa
.	TRBV13	ASSLEGGTVGYGYT
.	TRBV19	ASSMLGDYGYT
.	TRBV7-2	ASSLAGGAGSFDTQY
once	TRBV30	AWRGGTEAF
.	TRBV9	ASSPSPDHFTQY
.	TRBV28	ASSTRRQGTSSPLH
.	TRBV5-6	ASSFLAGALYEQY
few	TRBV6-6	ASSRVPYEQY
.	TRBV20-1	SARPGNTIY
.	TRBV7-9	ASASRAGDWNEQF
once	TRBV14	ASSQERVRGAGYNEQF
.	TRBV5-1	ASERGAGALGGTDTQY
.	TRBV7-9	AGGGSNSGNTIY
.	TRBV5-6	ASSSRGGQPQH
.	TRBV4-3	ASSQGFDRSYEQY
.	TRBV5-1	ASSLGQKFMNTEAF
.	TRBV28	ATTETHSSFYGYT
.	TRBV10-2	ASTVRRTVSWDAF
.	TRBV5-5	ASKLQGAQQY
.	TRBV11-2	ASSPGLRETQY
.	TRBV7-2	ASSLQGQGWGELF
once	TRBV6-5	ASSYLSANEQF
.	TRBV7-2	ASSLSWAYEQY
.	TRBV5-5	ASSFEAGGETQY
.	TRBV28	ATSGRTYEQY
.	TRBV5-1	ASIPLPGSYGYT
.	TRBV6-5	ASSYSGSQSGYT
once	TRBV19	ASSMRFQRSSTDTQY
.	TRBV28	ASSLSSGLVGEQY
.	TRBV5-6	ASSPGGQGAGEKLF
.	TRBV24-1	ATASEGNTIY
once	TRBV19	ASSIGAGVVGEQF
.	TRBV7-6	ASRGAQGYTGELF
.	TRBV19	ASSIRQGNGYT
.	TRBV7-9	ASSPWDRVGSNQPQH
.	TRBV19	ASRQHSSTDTQY
.	TRBV19	ASSTSSGGAADTQY
.	TRBV2	ASLKGARNTGELF
.	TRBV11-1	ASSLNNEQF
.	TRBV4-1	ASSQSGGRKYNEQF
.	TRBV4-1	ASRGTTVGVGETQY
.	TRBV19	ASIGWGLNTEAF
.	TRBV27	ASRSLGAGNQPQH
.	TRBV24-1	ATSDPGQGSSEQY
.	TRBV11-2	ASRQPGEGIYGYT
.	TRBV5-6	ASSIGATMRWFYEQY
.	TRBV15	ATSSRKTGSPLH
.	TRBV18	ASSRGPNTEAF
.	TRBV7-8	ASSPERWDPGNTIY
.	TRBV14	ASSPRQVPYEQY